Below, 26 T cell receptor beta chains from the same sample are listed, as sequenced in a study of post-analysis software for immune sequencing data. Study findings and constraints: The five TRBV segments detected at higher frequency in patients than in controls included TRBV5-6, TRBV5-1 and TRBV20-1.

The antigens these receptors bind are not known. Unique-molecular-identifier-tagged TCR beta cDNA libraries were used. TCRdb fed the PCR reads into MiXCR, producing one record per CDR3 protein. The table shows about 770,000 distinct CDR3 sequences, with under 60% occurring only once. The sample was blood. The source is a girl aged 5 to 17 with multiple sclerosis.

A remark on this clonotype: One end of the junction does not line up with germline, which may come from a read error. The V call is TRBV4-2, the J call TRBJ1-2, with 9 bases identical to TRBD1. The CDR3 sequence is 14 residues long. Germline V lookup: CDR1 LGHNA, CDR2 YNFKEQ. CDR3 loop: CASSQGRTGDGHTF. Here the CDR3 DNA reads TGTGCCAGCAGCCAGGGCAGGACAGGGGATGGCCACACCTTC.

The rearrangement links TRBV5-1 to TRBJ2-3, with D maybe TRBD2 (6 bases). Trimming removed 2 bases from V and 0 bases from J, with 13 bases in between. The CDR3 totals 16 residues. Germline V gene lookup returns CDR1 SGHRS and CDR2 YFSETQ. In DNA form, the CDR3 reads TGCGCCAGCAGCTTTCCGCCGGGGACTAGCACAGATACGCAGTATTTT. It specifies CASSFPPGTSTDTQYF.

This clonotype was recorded a few times. The chain couples TRBV5-1 to TRBJ2-3; tentatively, D is TRBD2 (5 bases). There are 16 residues in the CDR3. CDR1 is SGHRS and CDR2 is YFSETQ in the germline V gene. The ends were cut back, 1 base at V and 4 bases at J, with 16 bases in the middle. The CDR3, as DNA: TGCGCCAGCAGCTTGTTTGGATCTGGGCGGGCAGATACGCAGTATTTT. It translates to CASSLFGSGRADTQYF.

V and J are TRBV28 and TRBJ1-1, with D possibly matching TRBD1 (5 bases). Germline CDR1 and CDR2: MDHEN and SYDVKM. With 1 base removed from V and 7 bases from J, the gap between germline ends came to 7 bases. This CDR3 is built from 12 residues. In nucleotides, the CDR3 is TGTGCCAGCAGTTTATTGGGGGGTGAAGCTTTCTTT. Translation: CASSLLGGEAFF. Together with reference TRBV28 and TRBJ1-1, the CDR3 gives the full variable domain: DVKVTQSSRYLVKRTGEKVFLECVQDMDHENMFWYRQDPGLGLRLIYFSYDVKMKEKGDIPEGYSVSREKKERFSLILESASTNQTSMYLCASSLLGGEAFFGQGTRLTVV.

This chain joins TRBV4-1 and TRBJ2-1; D is unresolved. Germline values: CDR1 MGHRA, CDR2 YSYEKL. The ends were cut back, 0 bases at V and 7 bases at J, with 10 bases in the middle. The CDR3 loop spans 14 amino acids. CDR3 coding DNA: TGCGCCAGCAGCCAAGATCCCACCCGGAATGAGCAGTTCTTC. It translates to CASSQDPTRNEQFF.

Here the CDR3 reads CASGGTGGPGGKLFF. CDR3 DNA: TGTGCCAGCGGTGGGACAGGGGGCCCTGGGGGAAAACTGTTTTTT. The chain links TRBV12-3 or TRBV12-4 to TRBJ1-4, with 12 bases matching TRBD1. With 8 bases clipped from V and 10 bases from J, the junction kept 11 bases outside the gene matches. The CDR3 contains 15 residues.

The chain recombines TRBV7-2 with TRBJ2-7; 7 nucleotides align to TRBD1. V dropped 6 bases and J dropped 3; count of bases not matched to a gene: 14. The CDR3 runs to 16 residues. Germline CDR1 reads SGHTA; CDR2 reads FQGNSA. The CDR3 DNA follows: TGTGCCAGCAGTTTAATCTCGGGACAGAGGGGCTACGAGCAGTACTTC. Encoded protein: CASSLISGQRGYEQYF.

DNA for the CDR3: TGTGCCAGCAGCACAAGGGTCAGGGGGCAATGTTGCTACGAGCAGTACTTC. As protein: CASSTRVRGQCCYEQYF. This sequence joins TRBV7-4 and TRBJ2-5, with 8 bases matching TRBD1. TRBJ2-7 matches the DNA end more closely, so the J call is doubtful. Germline CDR1 reads SGHVT; CDR2 reads SQSDAQ. The CDR3 contains 17 residues.

The V gene is TRBV28, the J gene TRBJ2-3; D is ambiguous. Germline V gene sequence: CDR1 MDHEN, CDR2 SYDVKM. The V and J ends lost 4 bases and 10 bases respectively, with 18 bases between them. CDR3 length: 14 residues. CDR3 coding DNA: TGTGCCAGCAGTTCCAGAGTGGGCCCATTGGCGCAGTATTTT. It codes for CASSSRVGPLAQYF.

The chain joins TRBV20-1 to TRBJ2-5, with 7 bases aligning to TRBD1. Matching the DNA end better, TRBJ2-7 makes the J call doubtful. Looked up from germline, CDR1 is DFQATT and CDR2 is SNEGSKA (reference sequence). The CDR3 loop spans 13 amino acids. This CDR3 reads CSASGTATYEQYF. As DNA, the CDR3 is TGCAGTGCTTCCGGGACAGCAACTTACGAGCAGTACTTC.

This chain links TRBV4-1 with TRBJ2-7, with D unclear. Germline V CDR1 and CDR2: MGHRA, YSYEKL. Deletions cut 4 bases from V and 6 bases from J, with 16 bases between. The CDR3 length is 14 residues. CDR3 loop: CASSPHPERAEQYF. In DNA, the CDR3 is TGCGCCAGCAGCCCCCACCCAGAAAGGGCCGAGCAGTACTTC.

The CDR3 is CSARAPGWSEQFF. The CDR3 DNA reads TGCAGTGCTAGAGCCCCAGGGTGGTCTGAGCAGTTCTTC. The chain couples TRBV20-1 to TRBJ2-1, with D perhaps matching TRBD1 (5 bases). Germline V lookup: CDR1 DFQATT, CDR2 SNEGSKA (reference sequence). Trimming left V 1 base short and J 9 bases short, with 13 bases between. This CDR3 spans 13 amino acids.

The genes are TRBV20-1 and TRBJ2-5, with 12 nucleotides matching TRBD2. Germline CDR1 reads DFQATT; CDR2 reads SNEGSKA (reference sequence). CDR3 size: 15 residues. The junction had 6 bases not matched to a gene; V was cut back by 2 bases and J by 5 bases. This chain's CDR3 is CSARTSGRNEETQYF. The CDR3 DNA sequence: TGCAGTGCTAGAACTAGCGGGAGGAACGAGGAGACCCAGTACTTC.

This clonotype was recorded a few times. CDR3: CASSGDSTYEQYF. The CDR3 DNA is TGTGCCAGCAGTGGGGACTCTACCTACGAGCAGTACTTC. This chain uses TRBV2 with TRBJ2-7, with D perhaps matching TRBD2 (6 bases). The CDR3 has 13 amino acids. Per the germline V gene, CDR1 is SNHLY and CDR2 is FYNNEI. V was trimmed by 4 bases and J by 2 bases, leaving 9 bases between them.

The genes are TRBV28 and TRBJ1-6; 9 nucleotides line up with TRBD1. Germline V gene lookup returns CDR1 MDHEN and CDR2 SYDVKM. The CDR3 loop spans 16 amino acids. V lost 6 bases, J lost 10 bases, and 13 bases stayed unmatched. This CDR3 reads CASSTALGQGFSPLHF. Written as DNA, the CDR3 is TGTGCCAGCAGCACAGCGCTGGGACAGGGTTTCTCACCCCTCCACTTT. Together with reference TRBV28 and TRBJ1-6, the CDR3 gives the full variable domain: DVKVTQSSRYLVKRTGEKVFLECVQDMDHENMFWYRQDPGLGLRLIYFSYDVKMKEKGDIPEGYSVSREKKERFSLILESASTNQTSMYLCASSTALGQGFSPLHFGNGTRLTVT.

The V call is TRBV7-3, the J call TRBJ2-5; no definite D call. CDR1 is SGHTA and CDR2 is FQGTGA in the germline V gene. This CDR3 region has 13 residues. Trimming stripped 4 bases from V and 5 bases from J, with 11 bases between. The CDR3 is CASSSQVGETQYF. The CDR3 DNA reads as TGTGCCAGCAGCTCCCAGGTGGGGGAGACCCAGTACTTC. The full variable domain, rest sourced from reference TRBV7-3 and TRBJ2-5, is GAGVSQTPSNKVTEKGKYVELRCDPISGHTALYWYRQSLGQGPEFLIYFQGTGAADDSGLPNDRFFAVRPEGSVSTLKIQRTERGDSAVYLCASSSQVGETQYFGPGTRLLVL.

There are a few counts of this clonotype. CDR3 residues: CASSSMTSGLYEQYF. CDR3 coding DNA: TGCGCCAGCAGCTCCATGACTAGCGGACTCTACGAGCAGTACTTC. This chain connects TRBV5-1 to TRBJ2-7, with TRBD2 matching over 9 bases. J gave up 3 bases and V 3 bases, and 7 bases lay outside the gene matches. CDR1 SGHRS and CDR2 YFSETQ come from the germline V gene. This CDR3 has 15 amino acids.

This chain uses TRBV5-6 with TRBJ2-7, with TRBD2 identical over 7 bases. After removal of 0 bases from V and 2 bases from J, the junction contained 8 bases not matched to a gene. The CDR3 covers 16 residues. CDR1 and CDR2 from the germline V gene are SGHDT and YYEEEE. Written as DNA, the CDR3 is TGTGCCAGCAGCTTGGGGGGGGGAGTCGGAGCCTACGAGCAGTACTTC. Translation gives CASSLGGGVGAYEQYF.

This clonotype has only a few counts. The genes are TRBV6-4 and TRBJ2-4, with D uncertain. The V end lost 1 base, the J end lost 8 bases, and 12 bases lay between the germline ends. CDR1 MRHNA and CDR2 SNTAGT come from the germline V gene. There are 14 residues in the CDR3. The CDR3 spells CASSDFGRVDIQYF. In DNA, the CDR3 is TGTGCCAGCAGTGACTTCGGAAGGGTAGACATTCAGTACTTC.

The rearrangement uses TRBV10-3 and TRBJ2-7, with D hard to call. This CDR3 is built from 11 residues. Trimming pared 6 bases from V and 6 bases from J, leaving 9 bases between. Germline V gene sequence: CDR1 ENHRY, CDR2 SYGVKD. CDR3 DNA: TGTGCCATCAGCGTAGGAAGCGAGCAGTACTTC. Translation gives CAISVGSEQYF.

This sequence joins TRBV20-1 and TRBJ2-3; 14 nucleotides match TRBD2. Germline V gene data show CDR1 as DFQATT and CDR2 as SNEGSKA (reference sequence). V trimming: 6 bases; J trimming: 1 base; junction bases outside the gene matches: 3. This CDR3 spans 15 amino acids. The CDR3 bases are TGCAGTGCCCAGACTAGCGGGAGGGGCACAGATACGCAGTATTTT. Residues: CSAQTSGRGTDTQYF.

This sequence joins TRBV2 and TRBJ1-1; 10 bases match TRBD1. J lost 4 bases, V lost 7 bases, and 9 bases had no gene match. The CDR3 spans 15 residues. From germline, CDR1 is SNHLY and CDR2 FYNNEI. The CDR3 spells CASTMTGGDGTEAFF. The CDR3 nucleotides are TGTGCCAGCACCATGACAGGGGGCGATGGCACTGAAGCTTTCTTT.

The sample holds one count of this clonotype. The V call is TRBV13, the J call TRBJ1-2; 7 bases line up with TRBD1. V shed 5 bases, J shed 4 bases, and the junction held 7 bases outside the gene matches. Germline loops: CDR1 PRHDT, CDR2 FYEKMQ (reference sequence). This CDR3 has 14 amino acids. Here the CDR3 reads CASSERQGSYGYTF. Here the CDR3 DNA reads TGTGCCAGCAGCGAGAGACAGGGCTCCTATGGCTACACCTTC.

J is TRBJ1-3 and V is TRBV6-1; D is ambiguous. V lost 5 bases and J 0 bases, leaving 11 bases between the germline ends. Germline CDR1 MNHNS, CDR2 SASEGT. CDR3 length: 15 amino acids. The CDR3 DNA is TGTGCCAGCAGTCCGAAAGGACGCTCTGGAAACACCATATATTTT. It codes for CASSPKGRSGNTIYF.

This clonotype came up a few times. The genes are TRBV20-1 and TRBJ2-1, with D tentatively TRBD1 (5 bases). Trimming took 1 base from V and 10 from J, leaving 14 bases between them. CDR1 is DFQATT, CDR2 SNEGSKA, per germline (reference sequence). The CDR3 extends over 13 amino acids. Written as DNA, the CDR3 is TGCAGTGCTAGAGCCGGTGGCAGGGCGGAGCAGTTCTTC. The encoded protein is CSARAGGRAEQFF.

This chain connects TRBV18 to TRBJ1-6, with no clear D. V dropped 1 base and J dropped 5 bases, with 6 bases sitting between them. CDR1 KGHSH and CDR2 LQKENI come from the germline V gene. This CDR3 comprises 14 residues. Written as DNA, the CDR3 is TGTGCCAGCTCACCACGTCAGGATAATTCACCCCTCCACTTT. Its translation: CASSPRQDNSPLHF.